This TCR beta chain was sequenced during a study of OX40 agonist ivuxolimab in advanced cancers. Assay used: immunoSEQ multiplex PCR; TCRdb lists only in-frame clones, some missing. The table shows 50,000 to 65,000 clones, with over 75% occurring only once. The CDR3 contains 17 residues. V was pared by 3 bases and J by 4 bases, with 22 bases between. Germline lookup yields CDR1 SGHRS and CDR2 YFSETQ. This sequence was found in an adult with an advanced solid tumor such as melanoma, head and neck, liver or kidney cancer. The chain combines TRBV5-1 with TRBJ1-1; weak D call: TRBD1 (6 bases). Sample: CD4+ or CD8+ T cells sorted from blood, taken in a trial of the OX40 agonist ivuxolimab. The CDR3 loop reads CASSSCRTGLMCTEAFF. CDR3 DNA sequence: TGCGCCAGCAGCTCCTGCCGAACAGGGCTAATGTGCACTGAAGCTTTCTTT.